These T cell receptor beta chains were read from a single sample in a study of T cell repertoires in cytomegalovirus infection. TCRdb re-analysed the reads in MiXCR, keeping a single row per CDR3 protein. The table lists about 440,000 distinct CDR3 sequences, roughly 31% of them singletons. Sequenced material: PBMCs. The receptors were sampled from a human donor in good health (CMV status not recorded). Some clones in this sample may be carry-over from other donors' samples. Both conserved end residues are part of each CDR3. The D gene is left open where the match is weak. Some rows mark clone size as missing; the rest say once, few, many or name a class of expanded clone.

size: few; J: TRBJ2-1; D: NA; length: 15; V: TRBV7-6; DNA: TGTGCCAGCAGCTTAGGGCTAGCGCCGAACAATGAGCAGTTCTTC; CDR3: CASSLGLAPNNEQFF
size: NA; J: TRBJ2-3; D: TRBD2; length: 16; V: TRBV7-8; DNA: TGTGCCAGCAGCTATTGGACTAGCGGGGGCAAGGATACGCAGTATTTT; CDR3: CASSYWTSGGKDTQYF
size: NA; J: TRBJ2-3; D: TRBD1; length: 15; V: TRBV2; DNA: TGTGCCAGCGAGATTTGGGACAGGGAAACAGATACGCAGTATTTT; CDR3: CASEIWDRETDTQYF
size: NA; J: TRBJ2-7; D: NA; length: 16; V: TRBV12-3/TRBV12-4; DNA: TGTGCCAGCAGTTTTGATCTGGGGGCGAGTCCCTACGAGCAGTACTTC; CDR3: CASSFDLGASPYEQYF
size: NA; J: TRBJ2-3; D: NA; length: 15; V: TRBV7-2; DNA: TGTGCCAGCAGCCTCTCCTTGGGGGGCGCAGATACGCAGTATTTT; CDR3: CASSLSLGGADTQYF
size: NA; J: TRBJ2-1; D: NA; length: 16; V: TRBV3-1; DNA: TGTGCCAGCAGCCAAGGAGGGGGGGGACCCTACAATGAGCAGTTCTTC; CDR3: CASSQGGGGPYNEQFF
size: once; J: TRBJ1-2; D: NA; length: 13; V: TRBV4-1; DNA: TGCGCCAGCAGCCAAGATTTCCTTTATGGCTACACCTTC; CDR3: CASSQDFLYGYTF
size: few; J: TRBJ2-5; D: NA; length: 16; V: TRBV24-1; DNA: TGTGCCACCAGTTCAACAGGGTCCCCGTGGTGGGAGACCCAGTACTTC; CDR3: CATSSTGSPWWETQYF
size: NA; J: TRBJ1-5; D: TRBD1; length: 15; V: TRBV30; DNA: TGTGCCTGGAGTTCCCGGGACAGAGTTAATCAGCCCCAGCATTTT; CDR3: CAWSSRDRVNQPQHF
size: NA; J: TRBJ1-6; D: TRBD1; length: 17; V: TRBV14; DNA: TGTGCCAGCAGCCGGACAGGGGGGCTCTCCTATAATTCACCCCTCCAGTTT; CDR3: CASSRTGGLSYNSPLQF
size: few; J: TRBJ2-2; D: NA; length: 15; V: TRBV4-3; DNA: TGCGCCAGCAGCCAAGATCGGATCTTGATCGGGGAGCTGTTTTTT; CDR3: CASSQDRILIGELFF
size: few; J: TRBJ1-5; D: TRBD1; length: 13; V: TRBV6-6; DNA: TGTGCCAGCAGAGGACAGGAGAATCAGCCCCAGCATTTT; CDR3: CASRGQENQPQHF
size: few; J: TRBJ1-1; D: NA; length: 12; V: TRBV6-2/TRBV6-3; DNA: TGTGCCAGCAGATTACGGCTCACTGAAGCTTTCTTT; CDR3: CASRLRLTEAFF
size: few; J: TRBJ2-5; D: NA; length: 16; V: TRBV11-3; DNA: TGTGCCAGCAGCTCAACGAGAACAGCCCAACAAGAGACCCAGTACTTC; CDR3: CASSSTRTAQQETQYF
size: few; J: TRBJ2-7; D: TRBD1; length: 15; V: TRBV6-1; DNA: TGTGCCAGCGGTCGGCCCGGGCAGGGGGCGCGCCAGCAGTACTTC; CDR3: CASGRPGQGARQQYF
size: NA; J: TRBJ2-2; D: NA; length: 15; V: TRBV2; DNA: TGTGCCAGCAGTGTCGGGACGACGAACACCGGGGAGCTGTTTTTT; CDR3: CASSVGTTNTGELFF
size: few; J: TRBJ2-7; D: NA; length: 15; V: TRBV27; DNA: TGTGCCAGCAGTTTAAGACAAGGGGTCCTCTACGAGCAGTACTTC; CDR3: CASSLRQGVLYEQYF
size: NA; J: TRBJ1-6; D: NA; length: 17; V: TRBV4-2; DNA: TGTGCCAGCAGCCAACTCCTTCGAGGGGTGCGGAATTCACCCCTCCACTTT; CDR3: CASSQLLRGVRNSPLHF
size: NA; J: TRBJ2-3; D: TRBD1; length: 16; V: TRBV7-6; DNA: TGTGCCAGCAGCTCTCTCCCGGGGACAGGGATCGCACCGCAGTATTTT; CDR3: CASSSLPGTGIAPQYF
size: once; J: TRBJ2-2; D: TRBD2; length: 17; V: TRBV20-1; DNA: TGCAGTGCTAGCGGGACTAGAGGGGGGCAGAACACCGGGGAGCTGTTTTTT; CDR3: CSASGTRGGQNTGELFF
size: few; J: TRBJ1-1; D: TRBD1; length: 14; V: TRBV7-8; DNA: TGTGCCAGCAGGGAAGGACAGGGAACCACTGAAGCTTTCTTT; CDR3: CASREGQGTTEAFF
size: NA; J: TRBJ1-1; D: NA; length: 13; V: TRBV19; DNA: TGTGCCAGTAGGAAACAGGAGATCCGTGAAGCTTTCTTT; CDR3: CASRKQEIREAFF
size: NA; J: TRBJ2-3; D: NA; length: 16; V: TRBV7-2; DNA: TGTGCCAGCAGCTTAGCGCTAATAGGGGGGCCAGATACGCAGTATTTT; CDR3: CASSLALIGGPDTQYF
size: NA; J: TRBJ2-7; D: NA; length: 15; V: TRBV4-3; DNA: TGCGCCAGCAGCCAAGAGTTAGTGGAGTCCTACGAGCCGTACTTC; CDR3: CASSQELVESYEPYF
size: NA; J: TRBJ1-2; D: NA; length: 13; V: TRBV15; DNA: TGTGCCACCAGCAGCATCAGACAGGCAGGCTACACCTTC; CDR3: CATSSIRQAGYTF
size: few; J: TRBJ1-4; D: NA; length: 14; V: TRBV24-1; DNA: TGTGCCACCAGTGAGGGGGGATGGAATGAAAAACTGTTTTTT; CDR3: CATSEGGWNEKLFF
size: many; J: TRBJ2-1; D: TRBD2; length: 18; V: TRBV2; DNA: TGTGCCAGCAGTGGCGGACTAGCGGGGGCTCCCGCCTACAATGAGCAGTTCTTC; CDR3: CASSGGLAGAPAYNEQFF
size: NA; J: TRBJ1-1; D: TRBD1; length: 16; V: TRBV7-9; DNA: TGTTCAAGCAGCTTACAGGGGAACAGGAGGGGCACTGAAGCTTTCTTT; CDR3: CSSSLQGNRRGTEAFF
size: few; J: TRBJ2-7; D: TRBD2; length: 16; V: TRBV7-9; DNA: TGTGCCAGCAGTGAGGCGGTCGGGGGGATAGCCTACGAGCAGTACTTC; CDR3: CASSEAVGGIAYEQYF
size: NA; J: TRBJ2-3; D: TRBD1; length: 17; V: TRBV5-1; DNA: TGCGCCAGCACAGGGGAGTATCGACAGGGAAACACAGATACGCAGTATTTT; CDR3: CASTGEYRQGNTDTQYF
size: NA; J: TRBJ1-2; D: TRBD1; length: 13; V: TRBV7-2; DNA: TGTGCCAGCAGCACGGGACAGGGTTTTAGAGGCACCTTC; CDR3: CASSTGQGFRGTF
size: NA; J: TRBJ1-4; D: TRBD1; length: 15; V: TRBV6-2/TRBV6-3; DNA: TGTGCCAGCAGTACGACAGGGGCCGCTAATGAAAAACTGTTTTTT; CDR3: CASSTTGAANEKLFF
size: NA; J: TRBJ2-5; D: NA; length: 13; V: TRBV14; DNA: TGTGCCAGCAGCCAAGAAGGTGCGGGCCCCCAGTACTTC; CDR3: CASSQEGAGPQYF
size: NA; J: TRBJ1-3; D: NA; length: 16; V: TRBV7-8; DNA: TGTGCCAGCATCTTAGCGGCGGGTGATTCGGGAAACACAATATATTTT; CDR3: CASILAAGDSGNTIYF
size: NA; J: TRBJ2-7; D: NA; length: 14; V: TRBV5-1; DNA: TGCGCCAGCAGCAGCTCTTGGGGCGCCTACGAGCAGTACTTC; CDR3: CASSSSWGAYEQYF
size: NA; J: TRBJ1-6; D: NA; length: 14; V: TRBV14; DNA: TGTGCCAGCAGCCAACTGCCCTATAATTCACCCCTCCACTTT; CDR3: CASSQLPYNSPLHF
size: NA; J: TRBJ2-3; D: TRBD1; length: 19; V: TRBV6-2/TRBV6-3; DNA: TGTGCCAGCAGTTACTCGAGGGGCGGGACAGGGAGATACACAGATACGCAGTATTTT; CDR3: CASSYSRGGTGRYTDTQYF
size: NA; J: TRBJ2-2; D: NA; length: 12; V: TRBV28; DNA: TGTGCCAGCAGTGCGAACACCGGGGAGCTGTTTTTT; CDR3: CASSANTGELFF
size: NA; J: TRBJ1-5; D: NA; length: 13; V: TRBV19; DNA: TGTGCCAGTAGTATTCTGGGGTCACAGCCCCAGCATTTT; CDR3: CASSILGSQPQHF